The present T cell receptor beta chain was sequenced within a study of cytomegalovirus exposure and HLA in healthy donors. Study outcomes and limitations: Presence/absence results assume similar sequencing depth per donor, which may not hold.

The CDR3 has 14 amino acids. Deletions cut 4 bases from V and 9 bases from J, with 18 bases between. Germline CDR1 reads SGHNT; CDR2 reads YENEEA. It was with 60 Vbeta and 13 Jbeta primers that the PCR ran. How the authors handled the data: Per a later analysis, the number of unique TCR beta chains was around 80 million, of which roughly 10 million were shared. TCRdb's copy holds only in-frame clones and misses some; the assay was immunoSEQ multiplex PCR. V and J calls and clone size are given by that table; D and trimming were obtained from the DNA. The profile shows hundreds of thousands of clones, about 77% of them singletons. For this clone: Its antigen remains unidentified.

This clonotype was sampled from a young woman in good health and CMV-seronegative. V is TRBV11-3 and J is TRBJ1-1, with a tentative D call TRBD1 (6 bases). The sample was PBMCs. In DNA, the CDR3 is TGTGCCAGCAGCTCAAGCCCAGGGGCGCTAAAAGCTTTCTTT. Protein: CASSSSPGALKAFF.